This T cell receptor beta chain comes out of a study of spatial heterogeneity in lung cancer (dated by TCRdb to between 2019 and 2020). Concerning the study at large: Beta-chain transcripts were consistently detected in greater numbers than alpha-chain transcripts, which likely reflects a higher abundance of beta-chain transcripts. TCR transcript counts in tumor regions correlated strongly with a T cell transcriptional module score from matched bulk RNA-seq. In the raw uncorrected reads, each unique combination of TCR and UMI appeared on average more than ten times. At surgery, around 200 tumor regions, 64 matched nontumor lung samples and 50 to 60 PBMC samples were TCR-sequenced for both alpha and beta chains. TCR repertoire features were related to nonsynonymous mutation counts determined by whole-exome sequencing of tumor tissue. In non-small cell lung cancer, the study quantitatively compared TCR alpha and beta repertoires across several tumor regions, matched nontumor lung, and blood. Study-wide findings and limitations: Counts of ubiquitous and regional expanded TCRs correlated with counts of ubiquitous and regional nonsynonymous mutations, respectively. The tumor nonsynonymous mutation count correlated with the number of expanded alpha and beta TCRs within the tumor. Additional single-cell paired TCR alpha and beta sequencing was considered necessary to confirm, at a functional level, the hypothesis that regional TCRs recognize regional mutations. TCR-seq coverage of tumor T cells was estimated at only approximately 7% for alpha chains and about 13% for beta chains.

Per the germline V gene (reference sequence), SGHNT is the CDR1 and YYREEE is the CDR2. Ends trimmed: V by 4 bases, J by 7 bases; bases unmatched to a gene: 29. Counted from cysteine to phenylalanine, this CDR3 has 21 amino acids. Just CDR3 DNA is preserved here, 63 bases in frame from base 1. The time point label on this specimen signifies: sample taken at primary tumor resection. Donors were 72 patients with early-stage, untreated non-small cell lung cancer from the lung TRACERx cohort. For TCR sequencing, whole RNA was extracted from tumor and nontumor lung tissue, or from cryopreserved PBMC samples, and no cell sorting was done. A patient was chosen for TCR sequencing only when enough RNA was available from at least two tumor regions. Tumor and adjacent nontumor lung specimens were reviewed by a lung pathologist before selection. Preparation of the library involved 5' RACE. Sequencing relied on a NextSeq 500. The TCR library protocol attached a unique molecular identifier to each TCR cDNA molecule to allow correction of PCR and sequencing errors. The authors processed their data as follows. TCR identification, UMI-based error correction and CDR3 extraction were all carried out with Decombinator tools. Expanded TCRs were defined as those above a frequency of 2 per 1,000, corresponding to the top 1% of the tumor frequency distribution. Expanded tumor TCRs statistically deemed absent (corrected P<0.05) from at least one tumor region were classed as regional, and all other expanded tumor TCRs were classed as ubiquitous. Renyi diversity was computed with the R vegan package after each repertoire had been subsampled 100 times to 5,000 TCRs. CDR3 similarity networks were built from amino acid triplet string-kernel similarity, connecting CDR3s with pairwise similarity above 0.82. TCRdb ran its own pipeline on the public reads, namely fastp trimming at Q25 and MiXCR clone calling, and kept in-frame beta chains. Entries that share a CDR3 protein sequence are merged under the most common genes and DNA. TCRdb, not the authors, supplied the V and J calls. In this sample the table shows roughly 8,400 distinct CDR3 sequences, roughly 5% of which occur a single time. The ten largest clonotypes hold 11% of the sample.

With regard to this clonotype: Its recognized antigen is unknown. Base-call qualities are not available, and no considerably larger clone is one nucleotide away.

The sequence is built from TRBV5-4 and TRBJ1-2; 9 nucleotides in the junction match TRBD1. The TCR was taken from a female donor with early-stage non-small cell lung cancer. Sequences were derived from lung tumor tissue, sampled at surgery. The CDR3 region reads CASSGGQGQPVLVRGGTGYTF. The DNA is TGTGCCAGCAGCGGGGGACAGGGCCAGCCCGTCTTGGTGCGGGGAGGCACTGGCTACACCTTC.